The next 15 T cell receptor beta chains were all read from a single sample in a study of blood T cell repertoires in COVID-19. Only in-frame clones appear in the TCRdb table, and some are missing; sequencing was by immunoSEQ multiplex PCR. The sample gives about 99,000 clones, about 86% of which show up once; 10% to 15% is in the top ten. Material: peripheral blood. The receptors originated from a woman aged 55-69 years in a cohort sampled during active or convalescent COVID-19.

CDR3 residues: CASSQRTGRVLGSGYEQYF. The CDR3 DNA reads TGTGCCAGCAGCCAACGGACAGGGCGGGTTTTGGGGTCCGGCTACGAGCAGTACTTC. The rearrangement uses TRBV4-2 and TRBJ2-7, with 8 bases lining up with TRBD1. With 2 bases clipped from V and 3 bases from J, the junction kept 18 bases outside the gene matches. The germline V gene has CDR1 LGHNA and CDR2 YNFKEQ. This CDR3 is built from 19 residues.

This sequence joins TRBV19 and TRBJ2-7, with 8 bases matching TRBD1. CDR1 is LNHDA, CDR2 SQIVND, per germline (reference sequence). The CDR3 has 15 residues. The V and J ends lost 4 bases and 4 bases, in that order; junction bases with no gene match: 9. CDR3 nucleotide sequence: TGTGCCAGTAGTAAAGCAGGGGGCGCGGGGTACGAGCAGTACTTC. Translating it yields CASSKAGGAGYEQYF.

The chain carries TRBV5-4 and TRBJ2-3, with 7 bases identical to TRBD1. The CDR3 spans 17 residues. J gave up 1 base and V 0 bases, and 8 bases lay outside the gene matches. Germline loops: CDR1 SGHNT, CDR2 YYREEE (reference sequence). CDR3 nucleotides: TGTGCCAGCAGCTTGGAACCTGACAGGGTAGGCACAGATACGCAGTATTTT. Residues: CASSLEPDRVGTDTQYF.

V and J are TRBV27 and TRBJ2-2; tentatively, D is TRBD1 (5 bases). Germline V gene lookup returns CDR1 MNHEY and CDR2 SMNVEV (reference sequence). V lost 6 bases to trimming and J lost 5 bases, with 13 bases between them. This CDR3 has 14 residues. CDR3 nucleotide sequence: TGTGCCAGCAGCCCAGAAGGGGTGACCGGGGAGCTGTTTTTT. This sequence encodes CASSPEGVTGELFF.

V gene TRBV9 combines with J gene TRBJ2-3, with TRBD2 matching 8 bases. Germline V gene sequence: CDR1 SGDLS, CDR2 YYNGEE. CDR3 size: 16 residues. The V and J ends lost 4 bases and 4 bases, in that order; junction bases with no gene match: 11. The CDR3 coding sequence is TGTGCCAGCAGCCCTAGAGGGGCGGGGGGTCCAGATACGCAGTATTTT. Its protein is CASSPRGAGGPDTQYF. The full variable domain, its missing parts supplied by reference TRBV9 and TRBJ2-3, is DSGVTQTPKHLITATGQRVTLRCSPRSGDLSVYWYQQSLDQGLQFLIQYYNGEERAKGNILERFSAQQFPDLHSELNLSSLELGDSALYFCASSPRGAGGPDTQYFGPGTRLTVL.

J is TRBJ1-5 and V is TRBV6-5, with 8 bases matching TRBD1. CDR1 MNHEY and CDR2 SVGAGI come from the germline V gene. The J segment lost 2 bases and the V segment lost 5 bases, leaving 2 bases of the junction unmatched. This CDR3 spans 14 amino acids. The CDR3 DNA sequence: TGTGCCAGCAGTCCGACAGGGGGCAATCAGCCCCAGCATTTT. Translating gives CASSPTGGNQPQHF.

The rearrangement joins TRBV19 to TRBJ1-3; 9 positions match TRBD1. Germline CDR1 and CDR2: LNHDA and SQIVND (reference sequence). V lost 4 bases, J lost 2 bases, and 3 bases stayed unmatched. There are 15 residues in the CDR3. CDR3 sequence: CASSTTGGPGNTIYF. The CDR3 nucleotides read TGTGCCAGTAGTACCACAGGGGGCCCTGGAAACACCATATATTTT.

The V call is TRBV18, the J call TRBJ1-4, with no clear D. The CDR3 has 11 amino acids. Trimming stripped 2 bases from V and 11 bases from J, with 6 bases between. In germline, CDR1 is KGHSH, CDR2 LQKENI. CDR3 in DNA: TGTGCCAGCTCACCAAACCAGAAACTGTTTTTT. As protein: CASSPNQKLFF.

The rearrangement uses TRBV7-9 and TRBJ2-1; TRBD2 agrees at 12 bases. Germline trimming cut 5 bases from V and 8 bases from J; bases unmatched to any gene: 7. CDR1 is SEHNR, CDR2 FQNEAQ, per germline (reference sequence). The CDR3 is made up of 15 amino acids. CDR3 region: CASSRPSGGAYEQFF. In DNA, the CDR3 is TGTGCCAGCAGCCGGCCTAGCGGGGGGGCCTATGAGCAGTTCTTC.

The chain uses TRBV6-8 and TRBJ1-2; maybe TRBD1 (6 bases). The ends were cut back, 5 bases at V and 5 bases at J, with 12 bases in the middle. CDR3 size: 13 residues. Germline V gene data show CDR1 as MNHGY and CDR2 as SAAAGT. The chain's CDR3 is CASSPTTGYGYTF. The CDR3 DNA is TGTGCCAGCAGTCCTACAACAGGGTATGGCTACACCTTC.

The V call is TRBV2, the J call TRBJ1-2, with 8 bases identical to TRBD1. The CDR3 is 17 amino acids. Germline-derived CDR1 and CDR2 are SNHLY and FYNNEI. J gave up 0 bases and V 0 bases, and 6 bases lay outside the gene matches. The CDR3 spells CASSEALTGGTNYGYTF. DNA for the CDR3: TGTGCCAGCAGTGAAGCGTTAACAGGGGGGACTAACTATGGCTACACCTTC.

The chain has TRBV27 and TRBJ2-5, with D maybe TRBD2 (6 bases). This CDR3 spans 16 amino acids. The germline V gene encodes CDR1 MNHEY and CDR2 SMNVEV (reference sequence). V lost 7 bases to trimming and J lost 4 bases, with 22 bases between them. The CDR3 region is CASIKRRGEPPETQYF. For the CDR3, the DNA is TGTGCCAGCATCAAAAGGCGGGGTGAGCCCCCAGAGACCCAGTACTTC.

The V gene is TRBV4-2, the J gene TRBJ1-4, with unresolved D. Trimming took 1 base from V and 8 from J, leaving 11 bases between them. The CDR3 is 14 residues long. Germline lookup yields CDR1 LGHNA and CDR2 YNFKEQ. CDR3 residues: CASSQAEGEEKLFF. Here the CDR3 DNA reads TGTGCCAGCAGCCAAGCCGAGGGAGAAGAAAAACTGTTTTTT.

This sequence joins TRBV29-1 and TRBJ2-7, with 9 bases identical to TRBD1. The CDR3 consists of 12 residues. With 7 bases clipped from V and 10 bases from J, the junction kept 11 bases outside the gene matches. Germline V gene sequence: CDR1 SQVTM, CDR2 ANQGSEA. The CDR3 DNA follows: TGCAGCGCGTCAATAGGACAGGGGCAACAGTACTTC. It is translated as CSASIGQGQQYF.

This clone is a singleton in its sample. This chain connects TRBV15 to TRBJ2-7; the match to TRBD1 covers 9 bases. Germline trimming cut 6 bases from V and 2 bases from J; bases unmatched to any gene: 8. CDR1 and CDR2 (germline): LNHNV, YYDKDF (reference sequence). The CDR3 covers 15 residues. The CDR3 region has the DNA TGTGCCACCAGTGGGGGACAGGGTCGAACCTACGAGCAGTACTTC. Its protein product is CATSGGQGRTYEQYF. Complete variable domain (other parts from reference TRBV15 and TRBJ2-7): DAMVIQNPRYQVTQFGKPVTLSCSQTLNHNVMYWYQQKSSQAPKLLFHYYDKDFNNEADTPDNFQSRRPNTSFCFLDIRSPGLGDTAMYLCATSGGQGRTYEQYFGPGTRLTVT.